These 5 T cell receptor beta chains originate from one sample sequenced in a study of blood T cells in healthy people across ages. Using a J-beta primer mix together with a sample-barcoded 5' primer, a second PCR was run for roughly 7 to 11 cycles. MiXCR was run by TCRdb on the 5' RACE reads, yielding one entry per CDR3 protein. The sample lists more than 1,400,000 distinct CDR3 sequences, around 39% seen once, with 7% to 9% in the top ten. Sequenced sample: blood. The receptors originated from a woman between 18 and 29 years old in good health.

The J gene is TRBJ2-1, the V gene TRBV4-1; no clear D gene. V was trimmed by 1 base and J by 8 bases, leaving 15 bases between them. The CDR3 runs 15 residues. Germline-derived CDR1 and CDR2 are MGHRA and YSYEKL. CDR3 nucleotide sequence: TGCGCCAGCAGCCAAGTAGGTCCCCACGGAGATGAGCAGTTCTTC. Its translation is CASSQVGPHGDEQFF.

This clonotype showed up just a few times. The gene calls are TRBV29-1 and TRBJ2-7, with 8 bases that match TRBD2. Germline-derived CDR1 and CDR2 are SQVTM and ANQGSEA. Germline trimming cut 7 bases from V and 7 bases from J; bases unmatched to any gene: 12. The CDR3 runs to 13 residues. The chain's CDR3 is CSAPPGGSDEQYF. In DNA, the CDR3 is TGCAGCGCACCTCCGGGGGGGAGTGATGAGCAGTACTTC.

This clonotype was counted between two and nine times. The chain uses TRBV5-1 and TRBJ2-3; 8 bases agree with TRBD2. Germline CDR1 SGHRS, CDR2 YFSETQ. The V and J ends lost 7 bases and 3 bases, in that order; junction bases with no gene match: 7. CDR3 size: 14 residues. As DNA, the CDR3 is TGCGCCAGCCAGTCAAGCGGGGGAACAGATACGCAGTATTTT. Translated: CASQSSGGTDTQYF.

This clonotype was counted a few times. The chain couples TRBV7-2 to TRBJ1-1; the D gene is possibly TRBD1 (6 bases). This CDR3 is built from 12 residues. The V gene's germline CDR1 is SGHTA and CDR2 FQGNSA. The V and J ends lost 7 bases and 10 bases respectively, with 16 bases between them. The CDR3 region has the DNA TGTGCCAGCACCCGGGGGGCTCTGGGAGCTTTCTTT. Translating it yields CASTRGALGAFF.

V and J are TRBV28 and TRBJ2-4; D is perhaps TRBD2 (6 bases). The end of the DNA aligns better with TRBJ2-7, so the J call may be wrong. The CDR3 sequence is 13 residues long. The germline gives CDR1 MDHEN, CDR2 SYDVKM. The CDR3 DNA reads TGTGCCAGCAGGGGCGGGGCCGCCTACGAGCAGTACTTC. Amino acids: CASRGGAAYEQYF.